The entry below describes one T cell receptor beta chain. Its cognate antigen has yet to be identified. Within one base of it there is no much larger clone, and no base qualities were kept. The germline V gene (reference sequence) provides CDR1 MNHNY and CDR2 SVGAGI. The CDR3 measures 15 amino acids from cysteine to phenylalanine. Solely the CDR3 DNA is kept, with 45 bases framed from the first base. V is cut back by 6 bases and J by 0 bases, with 5 bases in the junction unmatched. This sample was taken from a study of T cell changes during pregnancy in multiple sclerosis (dated by TCRdb to 2018 to 2020). With regard to the full study: In women with multiple sclerosis, the researchers looked at how the T cell repertoire shifted as pregnancy progressed.

The library was obtained by the immunoSEQ multiplex PCR assay. Here the immuneACCESS table is served through TCRdb, limited to in-frame sequences with V and J called. Missing clones are a known gap in these copies; in checked studies unresolved V genes cover under half, and the rest lacks a known reason. This sample gives 91,000 or so clones in total; around 92% of them show up just once. The top ten hold 2% to 2.5% of the sample. The origin of this receptor is a female donor with multiple sclerosis, enrolled in a pregnancy study. Sequenced material: peripheral blood, taken after pregnancy. The chain joins TRBV6-6 to TRBJ1-1; TRBD1 matches 9 bases in the middle. The sequenced DNA: TGTGCCAGCAGCCGGACAGGGGCTCTGAACACTGAAGCTTTCTTT. Translated, it gives CASSRTGALNTEAFF.